The clone carrying this T cell receptor (beta chain) was counted only a few times. The record originates from a study of early T cells in non-severe SARS-CoV-2 infection. CDR1 and CDR2 (germline): SGHDT, YYEEEE. The V gene lost 0 bases and the J gene lost 12 bases, with 10 bases spanning the gap. The CDR3 has 12 amino acids. MiXCR, run by TCRdb on the 5' RACE reads, gives a single entry per CDR3 protein. The table lists approximately 77,000 distinct CDR3 sequences, 12% of them singletons. The TCR sequence derives from an adult who was a healthcare worker with PCR-confirmed SARS-CoV-2 infection or an uninfected control (not recorded which). The donor label of this sample is uncertain. The sample here was whole blood, taken at baseline. The V gene is TRBV5-6, the J gene TRBJ1-5; D not certain. Written as DNA, the CDR3 is TGTGCCAGCAGCTTGGGACTTCAGAACCAGCATTTT. Its translation is CASSLGLQNQHF.